This T cell receptor (beta chain) comes out of a study of T-cell memory formation after mild COVID-19. About the research overall: TCR clusters showed largely donor specificity. Study findings and constraints: CD4/CD8 balance held among clones contracting day 15 to 85, and later expanders leaned CD4+. The second-wave clones peaking on day 37 were not confirmed as SARS-CoV-2-specific.

The table lists this clonotype with a few counts. Its antigen is still unknown. After 5'RACE with constant-segment primers, TCR alpha and TCR beta cDNA libraries carrying sample barcodes and UMIs were obtained. Each CDR3 protein gets one entry after TCRdb re-called the 5' RACE reads with MiXCR. In the table there are around 450,000 distinct CDR3 sequences, around 20% of which are singletons. The CDR3 is 15 amino acids. The V end lost 5 bases, the J end lost 6 bases, and 18 bases lay between the germline ends. The sequence derives from an adult woman who had mild COVID-19 (a few samples of this study predate the infection). Cell type and time point are not known. V is TRBV12-3 or TRBV12-4 and J is TRBJ2-3; D remains unclear. Sequences were obtained from PBMCs or a T cell subset sorted from them (not recorded which). The CDR3 loop reads CASSPSYSSVDTQYF. CDR3 nucleotides: TGTGCCAGCAGTCCCTCCTACTCTTCTGTGGATACGCAGTATTTT.